The entry below gives a single T cell receptor beta chain sequence along with its context. Assay used: immunoSEQ multiplex PCR; TCRdb lists only in-frame clones, some missing. The sample has 230,000 or so clones, roughly 84% seen once. The data were obtained in a study of blood T cell repertoires in COVID-19. Germline lookup yields CDR1 MDHEN and CDR2 SYDVKM. This CDR3 is built from 15 residues. Trimming took off 5 bases at V and 4 bases at J, with 17 bases between the two ends. This chain links TRBV28 with TRBJ1-2; the D is unclear. The sequenced sample was PBMCs or T cells enriched from blood (not recorded which). The origin of this receptor is a man aged 45-65 years who had recovered from COVID-19. The CDR3 loop reads CASSLGRGKAYGYTF. The CDR3 DNA follows: TGTGCCAGCAGTCTTGGACGGGGTAAGGCCTATGGCTACACCTTC.